The rows below give T cell receptor beta chains drawn from one sample of a study of CD8+CD57+ T cells in acquired aplastic anemia. TCRdb passed the reads through MiXCR, listing each CDR3 protein once. This sample has about 150,000 distinct CDR3 sequences, with about 48% found just once. The sample comprised sorted CD4+, CD8+, or CD8+CD57+ T cells (not recorded which) from PBMCs. All receptors derive from a human donor with aplastic anemia. The CDR3 runs from the conserved cysteine through the conserved F or W. D genes are given only for firm matches. Some rows have no size entry. The others give once, few or many, or a class for an expanded clone.

size,V,J,D,CDR3,DNA
NA,TRBV4-2,TRBJ2-7,NA,CASSQGRGYAHYEQYF,TGTGCCAGCAGCCAAGGGAGGGGGTACGCACACTACGAGCAGTACTTC
many,TRBV2,TRBJ2-3,TRBD2,CASSGEGRGDTQYF,TGTGCCAGCAGTGGGGAGGGAAGGGGTGATACGCAGTATTTT
NA,TRBV15,TRBJ2-3,NA,CATSRAGEVVGPDTDTQYF,TGTGCCACCAGCAGAGCTGGGGAGGTGGTTGGGCCTGACACAGATACGCAGTATTTT
few,TRBV7-6,TRBJ2-5,NA,CASSLPSGETQYF,TGTGCCAGCAGCTTACCCAGCGGGGAGACCCAGTACTTC
NA,TRBV7-9,TRBJ2-5,NA,CASSLASGQETQYF,TGTGCCAGCAGCTTAGCGAGCGGCCAAGAGACCCAGTACTTC
many,TRBV27,TRBJ1-1,NA,CASSSDRGTEAFF,TGTGCCAGCAGTTCCGACAGAGGCACTGAAGCTTTCTTT
many,TRBV6-1,TRBJ2-5,TRBD1,CASTPRGPGETQYF,TGTGCCAGCACCCCAAGGGGGCCGGGGGAGACCCAGTACTTC
many,TRBV6-4,TRBJ2-1,TRBD2,CASSDSVGGNNEQFF,TGTGCCAGCAGTGACTCGGTGGGGGGGAACAATGAGCAGTTCTTC
NA,TRBV6-5,TRBJ1-1,NA,CASSFLTKGVTEAFF,TGTGCCAGCAGTTTCCTGACTAAGGGGGTCACTGAAGCTTTCTTT
NA,TRBV20-1,TRBJ2-1,TRBD2,CSARTSGSGEQFF,TGCAGTGCTAGGACTAGCGGGAGCGGGGAGCAGTTCTTC
many,TRBV9,TRBJ1-5,NA,CASSVDAVVTFNQPQHF,TGTGCCAGCAGCGTAGATGCAGTTGTGACCTTCAATCAGCCCCAGCATTTT
NA,TRBV6-2/TRBV6-3,TRBJ2-3,TRBD1,CASSYWGTGRDTDTQYF,TGTGCCAGCAGTTACTGGGGGACAGGGCGAGACACAGATACGCAGTATTTT
NA,TRBV7-7,TRBJ2-6,TRBD2,CASSLARGASGANVLTF,TGTGCTAGCAGCTTAGCGCGGGGGGCATCTGGGGCCAACGTCCTGACTTTC
NA,TRBV10-2,TRBJ1-1,TRBD1,CASRQGPMDTEAFF,TGCGCCAGCAGACAGGGGCCCATGGACACTGAAGCTTTCTTT
NA,TRBV25-1,TRBJ2-1,TRBD2,CASSDTSVGEQFF,TGTGCCAGCAGTGACACTAGCGTGGGTGAGCAGTTCTTC
few,TRBV7-9,TRBJ2-7,NA,CASSFSSYEQYF,TGTGCCAGCAGTTTCAGCTCCTACGAGCAGTACTTC
NA,TRBV10-3,TRBJ2-5,NA,CAISESVETQYF,TGTGCCATCAGTGAGAGCGTCGAGACCCAGTACTTC
many,TRBV7-6,TRBJ2-1,NA,CASSPNNNEQFF,TGTGCCAGCAGCCCAAATAACAATGAGCAGTTCTTC
NA,TRBV29-1,TRBJ1-1,TRBD1,CSADRAWGMNTEAFF,TGCAGCGCTGACAGGGCCTGGGGTATGAACACTGAAGCTTTCTTT
once,TRBV15,TRBJ2-7,TRBD1,CATSSTGTGGYEQYF,TGTGCCACCAGCAGCACCGGGACAGGGGGATACGAGCAGTACTTC
NA,TRBV19,TRBJ2-7,TRBD2,CASSTRTSGGHEQYF,TGTGCCAGTAGTACTAGGACTAGCGGGGGGCACGAGCAGTACTTC
NA,TRBV6-1,TRBJ2-5,NA,CASKVGLRETQYF,TGTGCCAGCAAGGTTGGACTGCGGGAGACCCAGTACTTC
few,TRBV6-5,TRBJ1-6,NA,CASSYDGGQNSPLHF,TGTGCCAGCAGTTACGATGGGGGGCAGAATTCACCCCTCCACTTT
NA,TRBV10-3,TRBJ1-1,NA,CAISPGMNTEAFF,TGTGCCATCAGCCCGGGGATGAACACTGAAGCTTTCTTT
NA,TRBV7-3,TRBJ2-1,NA,CASSAGPGPYNEQFF,TGTGCCAGCAGCGCGGGCCCTGGGCCCTACAATGAGCAGTTCTTC
NA,TRBV25-1,TRBJ1-1,NA,CASSEGGFTEAFF,TGTGCCAGCAGTGAAGGGGGGTTCACTGAAGCTTTCTTT
many,TRBV7-9,TRBJ2-2,NA,CASSIRVGELFF,TGTGCCAGCAGCATCAGAGTCGGGGAGCTGTTTTTT
many,TRBV10-3,TRBJ1-4,NA,CAISESIGAREGKLFF,TGTGCCATCAGTGAGTCGATTGGAGCCCGAGAGGGAAAACTGTTTTTT
once,TRBV9,TRBJ1-6,NA,CASSPRDNYNSPLHF,TGTGCCAGCAGCCCCCGGGACAACTATAATTCACCCCTCCACTTT
many,TRBV3-1,TRBJ2-7,NA,CASSQGVSSYEQYF,TGTGCCAGCAGCCAAGGTGTCAGCTCCTACGAGCAGTACTTC
many,TRBV7-8,TRBJ2-1,NA,CASSLAPGTSSYNEQFF,TGTGCCAGCAGCTTAGCCCCCGGGACAAGCTCCTACAATGAGCAGTTCTTC
NA,TRBV25-1,TRBJ1-3,NA,CASSMWATGIHSGNTIYF,TGTGCCAGCAGTATGTGGGCCACCGGTATCCACTCTGGAAACACCATATATTTT
NA,TRBV5-4,TRBJ1-2,NA,CASSLDSLNYGYTF,TGTGCCAGCAGCTTGGACTCCCTCAACTATGGCTACACCTTC
many,TRBV4-1,TRBJ2-1,NA,CASSQGVSEQFF,TGCGCCAGCAGCCAGGGAGTGAGTGAGCAGTTCTTC
many,TRBV7-9,TRBJ1-4,NA,CASRWGEDEKLFF,TGTGCCAGCAGGTGGGGAGAAGATGAAAAACTGTTTTTT
NA,TRBV20-1,TRBJ2-5,NA,CSARVLAGLTQYF,TGCAGTGCTAGAGTACTAGCTGGGCTGACCCAGTACTTC
NA,TRBV20-1,TRBJ2-7,NA,CSAGAFNYEQYF,TGCAGTGCTGGGGCCTTCAACTACGAGCAGTACTTC
NA,TRBV10-2,TRBJ2-7,TRBD2,CAITSGHSYEQYF,TGCGCCATCACTAGCGGACATTCCTACGAGCAGTACTTC
NA,TRBV25-1,TRBJ1-2,NA,CASSEYWRVAGYTF,TGTGCCAGCAGTGAATATTGGAGGGTGGCGGGCTACACCTTC
NA,TRBV19,TRBJ2-2,TRBD2,CASKTSGDTGELFF,TGTGCCAGTAAGACTAGCGGGGACACCGGGGAGCTGTTTTTT
NA,TRBV2,TRBJ1-3,NA,CASSSRTQGNTIYF,TGTGCCAGCAGCTCCCGGACACAAGGAAACACCATATATTTT
NA,TRBV20-1,TRBJ1-1,NA,CSAPRGHPNTEAFF,TGCAGTGCTCCCCGAGGACACCCGAACACTGAAGCTTTCTTT
NA,TRBV10-3,TRBJ1-2,NA,CAISETAGQDGYTF,TGTGCCATCAGTGAGACGGCAGGGCAAGATGGCTACACCTTC
many,TRBV18,TRBJ1-5,NA,CASSPNGHLPQHF,TGTGCCAGCTCACCGAACGGACACTTGCCCCAGCATTTT
few,TRBV7-6,TRBJ2-1,TRBD1,CASSLETGAYNEQFF,TGTGCCAGCAGCTTAGAGACAGGGGCCTACAATGAGCAGTTCTTC
many,TRBV4-2,TRBJ2-7,NA,CASSQTGFYEQYF,TGTGCCAGCAGCCAAACAGGGTTCTACGAGCAGTACTTC
many,TRBV7-3,TRBJ2-1,NA,CASSLYRDGEQFF,TGTGCCAGCAGCTTATACAGGGACGGTGAGCAGTTCTTC
many,TRBV7-9,TRBJ2-1,TRBD2,CASSLGTSLNNEQFF,TGTGCCAGCAGCTTGGGGACTAGCCTTAACAATGAGCAGTTCTTC
many,TRBV5-6,TRBJ2-1,TRBD1,CASRTGTGTYNEQFF,TGTGCCAGCAGGACCGGGACAGGCACCTACAATGAGCAGTTCTTC
many,TRBV6-1,TRBJ2-7,NA,CASSPVGSYEQYF,TGTGCCAGCAGTCCCGTAGGGAGTTACGAGCAGTACTTC
few,TRBV2,TRBJ1-5,NA,CASIRDSNQPQHF,TGTGCCAGCATACGGGATAGCAATCAGCCCCAGCATTTT
few,TRBV4-1,TRBJ1-4,NA,CASSQVRNEKLFF,TGCGCCAGCAGCCAAGTCAGGAATGAAAAACTGTTTTTT
NA,TRBV10-3,TRBJ1-2,NA,CAISERGFPDNYGYTF,TGTGCCATCAGTGAGCGGGGATTTCCGGATAACTATGGCTACACCTTC
many,TRBV7-6,TRBJ2-7,TRBD1,CASSADRGRTTSYEQYF,TGTGCCAGCAGCGCGGACAGGGGGCGAACTACTTCCTACGAGCAGTACTTC